This is a list of T cell receptor beta chains from one sample in a study of cytomegalovirus exposure and HLA in healthy donors. The protocol was immunoSEQ multiplex PCR, while the TCRdb copy is restricted to in-frame clones and leaves out a portion. Among approximately 73,000 clones listed, 85% to 95% were seen once. Sequencing was carried out using PBMCs. The source of these receptors is a man younger than 35 in good health and CMV-seronegative. CDR3s include the opening cysteine and the closing phenylalanine or tryptophan. The D gene is left open where the match is weak. Part of the rows lack a size; the others show once, few, many or a class for expanded clones.

>TRBJ1-2|TRBV9|.|TRBD1
TGTGCCAGCAGCACGACAGGGTTTGGCTACACCTTC
CASSTTGFGYTF
>TRBJ2-2|TRBV28|.|TRBD1
TGTGCCAGCAGTCGAAATCCGGGACAGGGAGAAGTGGGGTTTTTT
CASSRNPGQGEVGFF
>TRBJ2-7|TRBV27|.|TRBD2
TGTGCCAGCAGTTGGGGGGGTTTGGGCGAGCAGTACTTC
CASSWGGLGEQYF
>TRBJ1-2|TRBV7-9|.|.
TGTGCCAGCAGCTTCGACAGCCCCGATGGCTACACCTTC
CASSFDSPDGYTF
>TRBJ2-7|TRBV19|.|.
TGTGCCAGTAGTATCCTGGGGCCTCCCCTGGGAGAGCAGTACTTC
CASSILGPPLGEQYF
>TRBJ2-1|TRBV7-9|.|.
TGTGCCACCCTAAAAACGTACAATGAGCAGTTCTTC
CATLKTYNEQFF
>TRBJ1-1|TRBV29-1|.|.
TGCAGCGCGATCCCAAATCTCTGGGGGGTGAACACTGAAGCTTTCTTT
CSAIPNLWGVNTEAFF
>TRBJ2-5|TRBV14|.|.
TGTGCCAGCAGCCACGGGGTGGCAGAGACCCAGTACTTC
CASSHGVAETQYF
>TRBJ2-7|TRBV7-8|.|.
TGTGCCAGCAGCTTACACTCCTACGAGCAGTACTTC
CASSLHSYEQYF
>TRBJ1-4|TRBV9|.|TRBD1
TGTGCCAGCAGCGTAGGGGACAGGGACGGGGAAAAACTGTTTTTT
CASSVGDRDGEKLFF
>TRBJ2-1|TRBV2|.|TRBD2
TGTGCCAGCAGAGAGTCGCCTAGCGGGGGGCCCAACTCCTACAATGAGCAGTTCTTC
CASRESPSGGPNSYNEQFF
>TRBJ2-3|TRBV28|.|.
TGTGCCAGCCTAGGGGGACCCAAGCAGTATTTT
CASLGGPKQYF
>TRBJ2-3|TRBV7-6|.|.
TGTGCCAGCAGCTTAGATGTAGGCACAGATACGCAGTATTTT
CASSLDVGTDTQYF
>TRBJ1-2|TRBV6-1|.|.
TGTGCCAGCAGTGGAGTAGGGACTAATGGCTACACCTTC
CASSGVGTNGYTF
>TRBJ2-7|TRBV27|.|.
TGTGCCAGCAGTTTACAGGCGGCCGGGGGATACGAGCAGTACTTC
CASSLQAAGGYEQYF
>TRBJ2-1|TRBV9|.|.
TGTGCCAGCAGCGTAGAGGGGTCGGCTGACCATTACAATGAGCAGTTCTTC
CASSVEGSADHYNEQFF
>TRBJ2-1|TRBV12-5|once|TRBD2
TGTGCTAGTGGCCCTAGCGGGGTCTACAATGAGCAGTTCTTC
CASGPSGVYNEQFF
>TRBJ2-2|TRBV2|.|.
TGTGCCAGCACTTTAAAGACAGGCACCGGGGAGCTGTTTTTT
CASTLKTGTGELFF
>TRBJ1-2|TRBV9|once|.
TGTGCCAGCAGCGCTCCAGCGGGGGCGGGTGGCTACACCTTC
CASSAPAGAGGYTF
>TRBJ2-2|TRBV6-5|.|TRBD1
TGTGCCAGCGCGGACGACAGGGGCCACACCGGGGAGCTGTTTTTT
CASADDRGHTGELFF
>TRBJ2-3|TRBV7-3|.|TRBD2
TGTGCCAGCAGCCCTGGGACTAGCGGGGCCCTTACGCAGTATTTT
CASSPGTSGALTQYF
>TRBJ2-3|TRBV5-1|.|TRBD2
TGCGCCAGCAGCTTGGGGACTAGCGGGGAAAACACAGATACGCAGTATTTT
CASSLGTSGENTDTQYF
>TRBJ2-6|TRBV4-1|once|.
TGCGCCACCATGGTAGACTCTGGGGCCAACGTCCTGACTTTC
CATMVDSGANVLTF
>TRBJ2-7|TRBV7-9|few|TRBD1
TGTGCCAGCAGCGGCAGGGGGGAGCAGTACTTC
CASSGRGEQYF
>TRBJ1-4|TRBV30|.|.
TGTGCCTGGAGTGCAGGGTTGGGGGGTCTTAATGAAAAACTGTTTTTT
CAWSAGLGGLNEKLFF
>TRBJ2-1|TRBV6-6|.|TRBD2
TGTGCCAGCAGTTACGTGCGGGGGGGGGAGCAGTTCTTC
CASSYVRGGEQFF
>TRBJ2-7|TRBV27|.|.
TGTGCCAGCAGTCTAGCAGGGGCGGTAGGATACTACGAGCAGTACTTC
CASSLAGAVGYYEQYF
>TRBJ2-7|TRBV4-2|.|.
TGTGCCAGCAGCCAAGATTACAACAGCTACGAGCAGTACTTC
CASSQDYNSYEQYF
>TRBJ2-3|TRBV6-5|.|.
TGTGCCAGCAGTTACTCGATTGGGGACTTTCCAGATACGCAGTATTTT
CASSYSIGDFPDTQYF
>TRBJ2-7|TRBV19|.|TRBD2
TGTGCCACCAAGAAGCGGGGTAGCTCCTACGAGCAGTACTTC
CATKKRGSSYEQYF
>TRBJ2-7|TRBV28|.|.
TGTGCCAGCAGTGGACAGCCCAACTCCTACGAGCAGTACTTC
CASSGQPNSYEQYF
>TRBJ2-3|TRBV27|.|TRBD2
TGTGCCAGCAGGAGCGGGGCAGCTCCCTCGGATACGCAGTATTTT
CASRSGAAPSDTQYF
>TRBJ1-5|TRBV19|.|.
TGTGCCAGTAGTATGGGGTTGGAAAGCGGGACTCCTAATTATAGCAATCAGCCCCAGCATTTT
CASSMGLESGTPNYSNQPQHF
>TRBJ1-1|TRBV11-2|.|TRBD1
TGTGCCAGCAGCTGGACAGGGCTCTCCAACACTGAAGCTTTCTTT
CASSWTGLSNTEAFF
>TRBJ1-5|TRBV6-4|.|TRBD1
TGTGCCAGCAGTCCAGGGGACAGGAGCAATCAGCCCCAGCATTTT
CASSPGDRSNQPQHF
>TRBJ2-3|TRBV27|once|.
TGTGCCAGCCGTCCGGGACAAAGCACAGATACGCAGTATTTT
CASRPGQSTDTQYF
>TRBJ1-5|TRBV4-3|.|.
TGCGCCAGCAGCCAAGACTCGGCGGGAAATCAGCCCCAGCATTTT
CASSQDSAGNQPQHF
>TRBJ1-2|TRBV4-3|.|.
TGCGCCAGCAGCCAAGGGGGTAGGAGGGATGGCTACACCTTC
CASSQGGRRDGYTF
>TRBJ1-2|TRBV5-6|.|.
TGTGCCAGCAGCTTGCCAGCGGCAGGGAGGTATGGCTACACCTTC
CASSLPAAGRYGYTF
>TRBJ1-1|TRBV30|once|.
TGTGCCTGGTCTCGGAACACTGAAGCTTTCTTT
CAWSRNTEAFF
>TRBJ1-1|TRBV2|.|TRBD1
TGTGCCAGCCGGGACAGGTGGTCGGCTGAAGCTTTCTTT
CASRDRWSAEAFF
>TRBJ1-5|TRBV18|once|.
TGTGCCAGCTCACCACCGGCCGGGGCGGGGGGCAATCAGCCCCAGCATTTT
CASSPPAGAGGNQPQHF
>TRBJ2-3|TRBV9|.|TRBD2
TGTGCCAGCAGCGCCACTAGCGGGGGGGGCACAGATACGCAGTATTTT
CASSATSGGGTDTQYF
>TRBJ1-4|TRBV7-9|.|TRBD1
TGTGCCAGCAGCTTAGGTAACAGGGGACTGTTTTTT
CASSLGNRGLFF
>TRBJ2-3|TRBV30|.|.
TGTGCCTGGAGTGTAGGCAGGGCCTTGACAGATACGCAGTATTTT
CAWSVGRALTDTQYF